This entry is about one T cell receptor beta chain. No antigen is known for it. It was version v3.0 of the immunoSEQ assay that was run at survey level. Data came from immunoSEQ multiplex PCR; TCRdb stores just in-frame clones and leaves some out. Here the sample spans some 25,000 clones, roughly four fifths being singletons. The data belong to a study of long-term antiretroviral therapy in people with HIV. Study conclusions and caveats: Controls showed broader CDR3 length ranges than did the HIV repertoires. Blood was collected between the mid-2000s and the late 2010s, possibly under older ART regimens.

The specimen comprised unsorted PBMCs, sampled 0.7 years before starting antiretroviral therapy. The sequence was collected from a man aged 30-40 years with HIV.

The CDR3 nucleotides read TGTGCCAGCAGCAACCAGACAGGGGGCACGTATAATTCACCCCTCCACTTT. Residues: CASSNQTGGTYNSPLHF. This rearrangement joins TRBV7-9 to TRBJ1-6; 10 positions agree with TRBD1. The J segment lost 4 bases and the V segment lost 5 bases, leaving 8 bases of the junction unmatched. Germline CDR1 is SEHNR and CDR2 is FQNEAQ (reference sequence). The CDR3 is 17 residues long.